This T cell receptor beta chain was recorded in a study of cytomegalovirus exposure and HLA in healthy donors (dated by TCRdb to about 2017). For the wider study: In an earlier analysis of 550 to 750 of the donors, 250 to 350 Gb of sequence data and 117 million unique TCR beta sequences from roughly 200 million T cells were reported. On average, roughly 240,000 unique TCR beta nucleotide sequences were sequenced per donor among more than 350 genotyped donors of the cohort, with roughly 18% of those sequences being non-productive. A later analysis re-analyzed previously published TCR beta repertoires from 500 to 700 donors and added high-resolution HLA genotyping to study TCR occurrence patterns. The study combined high-throughput TCR immunosequencing, statistical association of individual TCRs with disease status, and machine learning to predict cytomegalovirus infection status. In a later genetic analysis, genome-wide SNP genotypes for about 65% of the roughly 670 donors were used, and that subset was treated as a discovery cohort. An earlier analysis of 587 of the donors used high-throughput TCR beta sequencing to judge whether each TCR beta V gene segment behaved as functional or pseudogenic. The later analysis used no new phenotypic data to find candidate immune exposures, relying instead on TCR beta sequences and their occurrence across donors. About 5 DR-DQ haplotypes were handled as single units for association and clustering, since linkage in the cohort was strong. Every discovery cohort repertoire had been produced on one sequencing platform. Donor age, sex, ethnicity and CMV serostatus were compiled together with the repertoire data. The aim of the study was to test whether cataloging public T cell receptors could identify signatures of past pathogen exposure. Besides the first cohort of around 670 subjects, a separate validation cohort made up of 90 to 150 different subjects was used. Using immunosequencing, the study profiled T cell repertoires from 666 subjects and related those repertoires to cytomegalovirus serostatus. Of the roughly 400 genotyped donors, 65% to 90% fell in the genetic ancestry cluster associated with self-reported Caucasian donors. Both class I and class II loci were covered by HLA typing, at four-digit resolution. An early release that covered about 600 HLA-typed donors contained around 300 gigabases of sequencing data and around 80 million unique TCR sequences. The number of typed donors differed by locus: about 620-630 for A, B, C, DRB1 and DQB1; 500 to 550 for DQA1; approximately 610 for DPA1; and 450 to 480 for DPB1. What the research found in general, with its limitations: Some IMGT-functional V segments, including TRBV6-2 and TRBV6-3, could not be told apart with the 87-base-pair reads, so those segments were excluded. A cluster of highly shared sequence variants was judged likely to represent a technical artifact of the sequencing pipeline. The only immune exposure information available for the cohort was CMV serostatus. Correlated functional status among segregating V segments might reflect linkage disequilibrium, but an unknown experimental factor could not be ruled out. According to a later analysis, most CMV-associated TCR beta chains appeared to be HLA-restricted, and the HLA associations seemed to be driven largely by CMV exposure. Most TCR sequences were observed very rarely across donors, whereas some public TCRs were present in many individuals. Only TCR beta chains were sequenced in this cohort, and the absence of alpha or paired-chain data limited detectable features. A later analysis reported that several top co-occurrence clusters appeared linked to parvovirus B19, influenza, CMV and Epstein-Barr virus. In a later analysis, TCR association rates were found to vary across HLA loci, with the most associated TCRs seen for DRB1 alleles and the fewest for HLA-C alleles. A later genetic analysis associated a missense DCLRE1C variant with V-gene and J-gene trimming of TCR beta chains, and an independent cohort replicated the association. At a false discovery rate of 0.05, a later analysis linked around 17,000 TCR beta sequences to specific HLA alleles. The authors suggested that the approach could potentially be extended to other disease states and immunological phenotypes. A further reported finding was that TCR beta sequences accurately predicted the HLA-A and HLA-B alleles for most subjects in the first cohort. In the study, approximately 160 TCR beta chains were listed as associated with cytomegalovirus. Over 15 rarely observed V segments, including chromosome 9 orphons, were excluded from the earlier analysis of some 590 of the donors because counts were too low. In an earlier analysis of more than 450 of the donors, most TCR beta V segments were observed in productive rearrangements about 90% or about 30% of the time, broadly matching IMGT annotations. Because HLA typing was missing for some donors at each locus, association tests included only the typed subset. Sequencing depth was assumed to be roughly uniform across donors in the presence/absence analyses, though that assumption may not hold. When HLA alleles, especially DR and DQ, strongly co-occurred, attributing TCR associations to individual alleles was difficult. According to a later genetic analysis, donors in an Asian-associated ancestry cluster had fewer N-insertions in productive TCRs than the approximately 630-donor mean. A later analysis found that HLA-associated TCR beta chains were more clonally expanded and had lower generation probabilities than equally common non-associated chains. A few of the identified cytomegalovirus-associated TCR beta chains were confirmed in vitro to be specific for cytomegalovirus antigens. The classifier was reported to diagnose cytomegalovirus status with high specificity and sensitivity in both the original and validation cohorts.

The cohort consisted of more than 650 healthy bone marrow donors. At the time of sampling, every cohort member was nominally healthy, though immune exposures that went unrecorded were likely present. The donor was CMV seronegative and was included in the group of approximately 350 seronegative cohort members. Every donor gave a peripheral blood sample, and the peripheral blood mononuclear cells from that sample were used for TCR beta sequencing. The Qiagen DNeasy Blood Extraction Kit was used to extract genomic DNA from the blood cell samples. Concerning this clone: There is no known antigen for this receptor. No base quality information exists; no much larger clone differs at one position.

The CDR3 measures 15 amino acids from cysteine to phenylalanine. Solely the CDR3 DNA is kept, with 45 bases framed from the first base. V was cut back by 0 bases and J by 2 bases, leaving a gap of 9 bases between them. CDR1 and CDR2 were assigned from the germline V gene as SGHRS and YFSETQ. The method was the immunoSEQ multiplex PCR assay. A mixture of 60 forward primers for TCR Vbeta segments and 13 reverse primers for TCR Jbeta segments was used in the multiplex PCR. A multiplex PCR assay on genomic DNA amplified the CDR3 region of rearranged TCR beta genes. On the Illumina HiSeq System, the amplified TCR beta libraries were sequenced as 87-base-pair reads. Regarding the original processing steps: A later analysis tallied some 79 million unique TCR beta chains across the 550 to 850 repertoires, and some 10 million of those chains were shared by two or more donors. To remove PCR and sequencing errors, raw reads were error-corrected and collapsed into unique sequences using a nearest-neighbor algorithm that merged closely related sequences. Alignment of CDR3 sequences to IMGT reference sequences was used to assign V, D and J gene segments. For a sequence to be retained, a match of at least six nucleotides was required to both a V gene segment and a J gene segment. A rearrangement counted as productive if the CDR3 had no stop codons and remained in frame with V and J, and every other rearrangement counted as non-productive. Following IMGT convention, CDR3 was defined as the stretch from the second conserved V-encoded cysteine up to the conserved J-encoded phenylalanine. Sequences without an unambiguous match to a single V gene segment were excluded from the earlier analysis of almost 600 of the donors. An earlier analysis of under 750 of the donors called V segments functional above 56.7% productive rearrangements and segregating when the between-donor standard deviation exceeded 5%. A statistical classification framework was developed to diagnose cytomegalovirus status using the catalog of TCR beta chain sequences. V and J gene assignment, in a later analysis, came from comparing TCR nucleotide sequences with IMGT/GENE-DB human TR gene sequences. In a later analysis, CDR3 sequences and most-parsimonious VDJ recombination scenarios were assigned using the TCRdist pipeline. A later analysis defined each TCR beta chain by its CDR3 amino acid sequence plus V-gene family, and excluded reads lacking a unique V-gene family. As a way to deal with suspected cross-contamination and a sequencing artifact, a later analysis dropped more than 500 nucleotide sequences that were highly shared and had low generation probability. In a later analysis, a clonal expansion index was calculated for each public chain from normalized within-repertoire ranks of inferred template counts. In a later analysis, generation probabilities were computed using a VDJ recombination model fitted to out-of-frame rearrangements, and the results were checked against IGoR. A later analysis scored TCR-TCR, TCR-HLA and TCR-CMV co-occurrence with hypergeometric tests, applying a repertoire-size bias correction to TCR pairs. A later analysis estimated false discovery rates by permuting HLA or CMV assignments 20 times. A later analysis grouped co-occurring TCRs with DBSCAN, adding TCRdist sequence similarity when clustering within HLA-allele-positive subsets. For co-occurrence clustering, repertoires with fewer than 30,000 or more than 120,000 public chains were excluded, along with roughly five repertoires with anomalous nucleotide sharing. In its TCRdb copy, this immuneACCESS table keeps in-frame sequences only and misses some clones. Where compared with another copy, unresolved V genes explain less than half of these, and the others have no known cause. V and J calls and clone size come straight from that table; D and trimming were deduced from the DNA. For this sample the table gives some 51,000 clones, of which about three quarters were detected only once. The ten largest clones add up to approximately 2.3% of the sample.

The sequenced material came from PBMCs. The chain employs TRBV5-1 and TRBJ2-1; too little of a D gene remains to name it. The origin of this receptor is a female donor in good health and CMV-seronegative. The DNA is TGCGCCAGCAGCTTGGCGGGTGAACCCTACAATGAGCAGTTCTTC. This encodes CASSLAGEPYNEQFF.